Shown below are 20 T cell receptor beta chains from a single sample sequenced in a study of cytomegalovirus exposure and HLA in healthy donors. The PCR had 60 Vbeta and 13 Jbeta primers. Here immunoSEQ multiplex PCR was the method, and the copy in TCRdb shows in-frame clones only, minus some. This repertoire shows roughly 200,000 clones, almost 85% found once; its top ten account for more than 0.45%. The sample taken for sequencing was PBMCs. Receptor source: a woman in her 40s in good health and CMV-seronegative.

A few counts support this clone. The chain couples TRBV5-6 to TRBJ2-7; 9 bases map to TRBD1. J lost 5 bases, V lost 4 bases, and 7 bases had no gene match. In germline, CDR1 is SGHDT, CDR2 YYEEEE. The length of the CDR3 is 14 residues. CDR3 residues: CASSGRDRANEQYF. The CDR3 DNA follows: TGTGCCAGCAGCGGACGGGACAGGGCTAACGAGCAGTACTTC. Complete variable domain (other parts from reference TRBV5-6 and TRBJ2-7): DAGVTQSPTHLIKTRGQQVTLRCSPKSGHDTVSWYQQALGQGPQFIFQYYEEEERQRGNFPDRFSGHQFPNYSSELNVNALLLGDSALYLCASSGRDRANEQYFGPGTRLTVT.

The rearrangement links TRBV11-2 to TRBJ1-1; D is ambiguous. The V gene lost 1 base and the J gene lost 4 bases, with 10 bases spanning the gap. CDR3 length equals 14 residues. Germline V lookup: CDR1 SGHAT, CDR2 FQNNGV. The CDR3 region is CASSLVWGGTEAFF. CDR3 sequence (DNA): TGTGCCAGCAGCTTAGTCTGGGGAGGCACTGAAGCTTTCTTT.

V is TRBV2 and J is TRBJ2-5, with 10 positions matching TRBD2. The CDR3 spans 15 residues. Per the germline V gene, CDR1 is SNHLY and CDR2 is FYNNEI. V dropped 4 bases and J dropped 7; count of bases not matched to a gene: 9. The CDR3 region is CASSAQLAGPGTQYF. CDR3 nucleotides: TGTGCCAGCAGTGCCCAACTAGCGGGGCCGGGGACCCAGTACTTC.

The chain is built from TRBV7-6 and TRBJ1-2; 7 nucleotides align to TRBD1. CDR1 and CDR2 (germline): SGHVS, FNYEAQ. The CDR3 is 13 residues long. The V gene end was trimmed by 1 base and the J gene end by 5 bases; junction bases not matched to a gene: 1. The CDR3 here is CASSLVGQYGYTF. CDR3 in DNA: TGTGCCAGCAGCTTAGTGGGACAGTATGGCTACACCTTC. Drawing the rest from reference TRBV7-6 and TRBJ1-2, the complete variable domain is GAGVSQSPRYKVTKRGQDVALRCDPISGHVSLYWYRQALGQGPEFLTYFNYEAQQDKSGLPNDRFSAERPEGSISTLTIQRTEQRDSAMYRCASSLVGQYGYTFGSGTRLTVV.

As concerns this clone: At one of its ends the junction is not consistent with the germline gene, which may arise from a read error. Here the CDR3 reads CASSPPDRDGNTIYF. The DNA of the CDR3 is TGTGCCAGCTCCCCACCGGACAGGGATGGAAACACCATATATTTT. J is TRBJ1-3 and V is TRBV18, with 8 positions matching TRBD1. The CDR3 has 15 amino acids. Germline CDR1 KGHSH, CDR2 LQKENI. Variable domain in full (rest from reference TRBV18 and TRBJ1-3): NAGVMQNPRHLVRRRGQEARLRCSPMKGHSHVYWYRQLPEEGLKFMVYLQKENIIDESGMPKERFSAEFPKEGPSILRIQQVVRGDSAAYFCASSPPDRDGNTIYFGEGSWLTVV.

This sequence joins TRBV2 and TRBJ2-3, with a tentative D call TRBD2 (6 bases). The CDR3 length is 14 residues. V lost 6 bases to trimming and J lost 0 bases, with 10 bases between them. Germline V lookup: CDR1 SNHLY, CDR2 FYNNEI. Here the CDR3 reads CASSGGASTDTQYF. The CDR3 nucleotides are TGTGCCAGCAGCGGCGGGGCGAGCACAGATACGCAGTATTTT.

V gene TRBV7-2 combines with J gene TRBJ2-1; D may be TRBD2 (7 bases). Germline CDR1 SGHTA, CDR2 FQGNSA. The CDR3 is 17 residues long. Deletions cut 6 bases from V and 4 bases from J, with 22 bases between. This CDR3 is CASSFGAGGLPYNEQFF. The CDR3 DNA reads as TGTGCCAGCAGTTTTGGGGCCGGGGGGCTCCCTTACAATGAGCAGTTCTTC. Complete variable domain (other parts from reference TRBV7-2 and TRBJ2-1): GAGVSQSPSNKVTEKGKDVELRCDPISGHTALYWYRQSLGQGLEFLIYFQGNSAPDKSGLPSDRFSAERTGGSVSTLTIQRTQQEDSAVYLCASSFGAGGLPYNEQFFGPGTRLTVL.

V gene TRBV5-1 combines with J gene TRBJ2-3; maybe TRBD1 (6 bases). The germline V gene has CDR1 SGHRS and CDR2 YFSETQ. This CDR3 contains 15 residues. Trimming took 6 bases from V and 4 from J, leaving 18 bases between them. The CDR3 DNA reads as TGCGCCAGCAATTCGGGACATGAGGTCCCAGATACGCAGTATTTT. Translated, it gives CASNSGHEVPDTQYF. Full variable domain (outside the CDR3, taken from reference TRBV5-1 and TRBJ2-3): KAGVTQTPRYLIKTRGQQVTLSCSPISGHRSVSWYQQTPGQGLQFLFEYFSETQRNKGNFPGRFSGRQFSNSRSEMNVSTLELGDSALYLCASNSGHEVPDTQYFGPGTRLTVL.

The gene calls are TRBV5-6 and TRBJ2-3, with D uncertain. The CDR3 contains 15 residues. The germline CDR1 and CDR2 sequences are SGHDT and YYEEEE. The germline V and J ends were trimmed by 0 bases and 6 bases, with 14 bases remaining between them. The CDR3 sequence: CASSLGASRRDTQYF. The CDR3 DNA reads TGTGCCAGCAGCTTGGGGGCATCCAGAAGGGATACGCAGTATTTT.

The chain recombines TRBV6-6 with TRBJ2-1; 10 bases align to TRBD1. Losses at the gene ends were 5 bases for V and 4 bases for J; bases not matched to a gene: 8. The CDR3 length is 16 residues. Germline V gene data show CDR1 as MNHNY and CDR2 as SVGAGI (reference sequence). The CDR3 reads CASSMGQGKGYNEQFF. Here the CDR3 DNA reads TGTGCCAGCAGTATGGGACAGGGGAAGGGGTACAATGAGCAGTTCTTC.

V and J are TRBV4-1 and TRBJ1-2; D not resolved. Trimming pared 1 base from V and 0 bases from J, leaving 9 bases between. The CDR3 extends over 15 amino acids. Per germline, CDR1 MGHRA and CDR2 YSYEKL. The CDR3 DNA sequence: TGCGCCAGCAGCCAAGGGAGGGCACCTAACTATGGCTACACCTTC. It encodes CASSQGRAPNYGYTF.

This clone was seen once. The rearrangement links TRBV7-6 to TRBJ2-2; a weak D match, TRBD1 (5 bases). Germline values: CDR1 SGHVS, CDR2 FNYEAQ. This CDR3 region has 15 residues. V was cut by 1 base and J by 0 bases, with 6 bases left in between. CDR3 DNA: TGTGCCAGCAGCTTAGGCAGGGCGAACACCGGGGAGCTGTTTTTT. It encodes CASSLGRANTGELFF.

The chain combines TRBV25-1 with TRBJ1-1, with D uncertain. The V end lost 2 bases, the J end lost 6 bases, and 10 bases lay between the germline ends. Germline V lookup: CDR1 MGHDK, CDR2 SYGVNS. The CDR3 runs 13 residues. The CDR3 is CASSELLPAEAFF. In DNA form, the CDR3 reads TGTGCCAGCAGTGAACTCCTCCCGGCTGAAGCTTTCTTT.

This chain connects TRBV28 to TRBJ2-7; possibly TRBD1 for D (6 bases). Germline CDR1 reads MDHEN; CDR2 reads SYDVKM. The V gene lost 1 base and the J gene lost 7 bases, with 17 bases spanning the gap. The CDR3 has 15 residues. The CDR3 bases are TGTGCCAGCAGTTTATCCGGCAGGGGTGCTTTGGAGCAGTACTTC. Translated: CASSLSGRGALEQYF.

The gene calls are TRBV30 and TRBJ1-1; TRBD1 might be the D (5 bases). The CDR3 spans 11 residues. With 0 bases removed from V and 8 bases from J, the gap between germline ends came to 7 bases. Germline lookup yields CDR1 GTSNPN and CDR2 SVGIG (reference sequence). This chain's CDR3 is CAWSVGGEAFF. CDR3 in DNA: TGTGCCTGGAGTGTGGGGGGGGAAGCTTTCTTT.

The chain combines TRBV7-9 with TRBJ2-7, with TRBD2 identical over 11 bases. Germline V lookup: CDR1 SEHNR, CDR2 FQNEAQ (reference sequence). The CDR3 is made up of 15 amino acids. J lost 2 bases, V lost 3 bases, and 3 bases had no gene match. The CDR3 is CASSLGLAATYEQYF. The DNA of the CDR3 is TGTGCCAGCAGCTTGGGACTAGCGGCTACCTACGAGCAGTACTTC.

The chain combines TRBV6-5 with TRBJ2-7; 9 nucleotides match TRBD1. Germline values: CDR1 MNHEY, CDR2 SVGAGI. This CDR3 contains 15 residues. Trimming at V came to 5 bases and at J to 1 base, leaving 6 bases not matched to a gene. The CDR3 sequence is CASSKNRGQSYEQYF. In nucleotides, the CDR3 is TGTGCCAGCAGTAAAAACAGGGGGCAGTCCTACGAGCAGTACTTC.

The chain is built from TRBV5-1 and TRBJ1-4; 9 bases fit TRBD1. Trimming cost V 2 bases and J 3 bases; bases outside gene matches: 11. CDR1 is SGHRS, CDR2 YFSETQ, per germline. This CDR3 comprises 18 residues. The DNA for the CDR3 is TGCGCCAGCAGCTTCGTGGGACAGGGATTAGGGGCTAATGAAAAACTGTTTTTT. It codes for CASSFVGQGLGANEKLFF.

The J gene is TRBJ2-5, the V gene TRBV5-4; no definite D call. V lost 0 bases to trimming and J lost 3 bases, with 12 bases between them. The V gene's germline CDR1 is SGHNT and CDR2 YYREEE (reference sequence). The CDR3 is 15 residues long. CDR3 region: CASSLAFEVEETQYF. Written as DNA, the CDR3 is TGTGCCAGCAGCTTGGCCTTCGAGGTCGAAGAGACCCAGTACTTC.

This sequence joins TRBV7-8 and TRBJ2-2; D is uncertain. Between the trimmed V and J ends, which lost 2 bases and 6 bases, there was a span of 7 bases. Per germline, CDR1 SGHVS and CDR2 FQNEAQ. CDR3 size: 13 residues. The CDR3, as DNA: TGTGCCAGCAGCTTATATTCGGCCGGGGAGCTGTTTTTT. Encoded protein: CASSLYSAGELFF.